These 25 T cell receptor beta chains were sequenced from one sample in a study of blood T cells in healthy people across ages. Combining a sample-barcoded 5' primer with a J-beta primer mix, a second PCR ran for roughly 7 to 12 cycles. TCRdb redid the calling of the 5' RACE reads with MiXCR, one entry per CDR3 protein. The table lists roughly 930,000 distinct CDR3 sequences, under 50% of them singletons. Sequenced input: blood. Receptors originate from a man aged 25 to 40 in good health.

The rearrangement links TRBV10-3 to TRBJ1-2; D possibly corresponds to TRBD1 (5 bases). Germline assignment: CDR1 ENHRY and CDR2 SYGVKD. The CDR3 extends over 16 amino acids. V gave up 2 bases and J gave up 6 bases, with 19 bases separating them. The CDR3 loop is CAISERRQLEKDGYTF. CDR3 coding DNA: TGTGCCATCAGTGAGCGCCGACAGCTGGAAAAAGATGGCTACACCTTC.

V is TRBV5-1 and J is TRBJ1-1, with 9 bases identical to TRBD1. The germline V gene encodes CDR1 SGHRS and CDR2 YFSETQ. The length of the CDR3 is 13 residues. The junction had 4 bases not matched to a gene; V was cut back by 0 bases and J by 10 bases. The CDR3 DNA is TGCGCCAGCAGCTTGGGGACAGGGGAAGGAGCTTTCTTT. It codes for CASSLGTGEGAFF.

The chain uses TRBV6-6 and TRBJ2-1; possible D gene TRBD2, 6 bases. The CDR3 covers 13 residues. The germline V and J ends were trimmed by 0 bases and 10 bases, with 10 bases remaining between them. Germline V gives CDR1 MNHNY, CDR2 SVGAGI (reference sequence). CDR3 residues: CASSYSGGGEQFF. The CDR3 nucleotides are TGTGCCAGCAGTTACTCGGGGGGAGGCGAGCAGTTCTTC.

This clonotype appeared once. The junction differs from germline at one of its ends, possibly a read error. The chain links TRBV5-1 to TRBJ2-3; TRBD1 agrees at 8 bases. Germline V gene sequence: CDR1 SGHRS, CDR2 YFSETQ. The CDR3 length is 16 residues. CDR3 DNA: TGCGCCAGCAGCTTGGGGACAGGGCCTAGCACAGATACGCGGTATTTT. Translated, it gives CASSLGTGPSTDTRYF.

The chain recombines TRBV20-1 with TRBJ1-2, with D perhaps matching TRBD1 (5 bases). Germline V gives CDR1 DFQATT, CDR2 SNEGSKA (reference sequence). This CDR3 has 13 amino acids. Trimming took 6 bases from V and 5 from J, leaving 16 bases between them. CDR3 protein: CSATIPDSYGYTF. For the CDR3, the DNA is TGCAGTGCCACGATCCCCGACAGTTATGGCTACACCTTC.

The chain employs TRBV12-3 or TRBV12-4 and TRBJ1-1; a possible D gene is TRBD1 (6 bases). CDR3 length: 14 amino acids. Trimming stripped 5 bases from V and 2 bases from J, with 12 bases between. CDR3 amino acids: CASSPHRANTEAFF. CDR3 DNA sequence: TGTGCCAGCAGTCCACACAGGGCCAACACTGAAGCTTTCTTT.

The chain has TRBV28 and TRBJ2-1; TRBD2 might be the D (6 bases). Trimming cost V 1 base and J 1 base, with 17 bases left between them. The CDR3 sequence is 18 residues long. CDR1 is MDHEN and CDR2 is SYDVKM in the germline V gene. CDR3 amino acids: CASSLLFDRGKSYNEQFF. The CDR3 DNA is TGTGCCAGCAGTTTATTGTTCGATCGGGGGAAGTCCTACAATGAGCAGTTCTTC.

The chain joins TRBV28 to TRBJ1-1; D gene unclear. The germline CDR1 and CDR2 sequences are MDHEN and SYDVKM. Trimming left V 6 bases short and J 0 bases short, with 17 bases between. The CDR3 is 16 residues long. CDR3 amino acids: CASSSWTGSLNTEAFF. Here the CDR3 DNA reads TGTGCCAGCAGCTCGTGGACGGGATCTTTGAACACTGAAGCTTTCTTT. The full variable domain, in which reference TRBV28 and TRBJ1-1 provide the parts outside the CDR3, is DVKVTQSSRYLVKRTGEKVFLECVQDMDHENMFWYRQDPGLGLRLIYFSYDVKMKEKGDIPEGYSVSREKKERFSLILESASTNQTSMYLCASSSWTGSLNTEAFFGQGTRLTVV.

This clonotype has a handful of counts. This chain connects TRBV10-3 to TRBJ1-2; D possibly corresponds to TRBD1 (5 bases). The CDR3 consists of 13 residues. Germline CDR1 is ENHRY and CDR2 is SYGVKD. The germline V and J ends were trimmed by 6 bases and 7 bases, with 15 bases remaining between them. CDR3 DNA: TGTGCCATCAGCCCACCGGGGGGTGGTGGCTACACCTTC. This codes for CAISPPGGGGYTF.

This rearrangement joins TRBV6-2 or TRBV6-3 to TRBJ2-7; D is unresolved. CDR1 and CDR2 from the germline V gene are MNHEY and SVGEGT. The CDR3 is made up of 15 amino acids. V gave up 6 bases and J gave up 0 bases, with 15 bases separating them. The CDR3 loop reads CASRDLPPSSYEQYF. Written as DNA, the CDR3 is TGTGCCAGCAGGGATTTACCCCCAAGCTCCTACGAGCAGTACTTC.

The sample holds one count of this clonotype. The chain joins TRBV20-1 to TRBJ2-1; D remains unclear. Germline V CDR1 and CDR2: DFQATT, SNEGSKA (reference sequence). CDR3 length equals 12 residues. With 4 bases removed from V and 12 bases from J, the gap between germline ends came to 16 bases. CDR3 DNA sequence: TGCAGTGCTATCGAGACCCAGGTCGGGCAGTTCTTC. Its protein is CSAIETQVGQFF.

The table lists this clonotype with a count of one. The chain has TRBV29-1 and TRBJ2-7; 7 bases line up with TRBD1. J lost 2 bases, V lost 6 bases, and 13 bases had no gene match. The germline V gene encodes CDR1 SQVTM and CDR2 ANQGSEA. This CDR3 has 15 amino acids. CDR3 amino acids: CSVAEDRLIAYEQYF. The CDR3 DNA sequence: TGCAGCGTGGCCGAGGACAGGCTTATAGCCTACGAGCAGTACTTC.

The chain recombines TRBV3-1 with TRBJ1-1; 10 bases map to TRBD1. The germline V gene has CDR1 LGHDT and CDR2 YNNKEL (reference sequence). The CDR3 is 15 residues long. V lost 2 bases and J lost 11; bases outside the gene matches: 11. The CDR3 spells CASSQPGRQGAGAFF. For the CDR3, the DNA is TGTGCCAGCAGCCAACCCGGGAGACAGGGGGCCGGCGCTTTCTTT.

This CDR3 reads CAISESAGSGTEAFF. Written as DNA, the CDR3 is TGTGCCATCAGTGAGTCGGCTGGGAGTGGCACTGAAGCTTTCTTT. The chain has TRBV10-3 and TRBJ1-1; D call uncertain. The CDR3 covers 15 residues. Between the trimmed V and J ends, which lost 0 bases and 4 bases, there was a span of 12 bases. The germline V gene has CDR1 ENHRY and CDR2 SYGVKD.

This clonotype was recorded at least ten times. V gene TRBV7-9 combines with J gene TRBJ2-1; D not certain. Trimming cost V 4 bases and J 1 base, with 14 bases left between them. The CDR3 is 16 amino acids. Germline V lookup: CDR1 SEHNR, CDR2 FQNEAQ (reference sequence). In DNA form, the CDR3 reads TGTGCCAGCAGCTCCCCTGGGGTGTTATCCTACAATGAGCAGTTCTTC. Protein product: CASSSPGVLSYNEQFF.

The sample holds a few counts of this clonotype. This rearrangement joins TRBV27 to TRBJ2-7, with 8 bases lining up with TRBD1. CDR1 and CDR2 from the germline V gene are MNHEY and SMNVEV (reference sequence). V lost 7 bases and J lost 3; bases outside the gene matches: 11. This CDR3 region has 15 residues. CDR3 region: CASIPAGGSIYEQYF. CDR3 bases: TGTGCCAGCATTCCGGCAGGGGGCTCGATCTACGAGCAGTACTTC.

V is TRBV7-9 and J is TRBJ2-5; either TRBD1 or TRBD2 may supply D (5 bases each). V lost 7 bases and J lost 11, with 23 bases in between. Germline CDR1 SEHNR, CDR2 FQNEAQ (reference sequence). The CDR3 covers 14 residues. The CDR3 loop is CASNLGDFYNEQYF. The DNA for the CDR3 is TGTGCCAGCAACTTGGGGGATTTCTACAATGAGCAGTACTTC.

CDR3: CASKSSGPVETQYF. CDR3 DNA sequence: TGTGCCAGCAAGTCTAGCGGGCCGGTGGAGACCCAGTACTTC. J is TRBJ2-5 and V is TRBV7-9; 8 nucleotides align to TRBD2. V was clipped by 7 bases and J by 5 bases; unmatched bases: 9. CDR1 is SEHNR and CDR2 is FQNEAQ in the germline V gene (reference sequence). The CDR3 is made up of 14 amino acids.

The chain uses TRBV11-2 and TRBJ1-5; D may be TRBD1 (6 bases). V lost 1 base and J 5 bases, leaving 12 bases between the germline ends. Germline V gene data show CDR1 as SGHAT and CDR2 as FQNNGV. The CDR3 spans 15 residues. CDR3 nucleotide sequence: TGTGCCAGCAGCTTAGGCGGACAGCTAGATCAGCCCCAGCATTTT. Protein: CASSLGGQLDQPQHF.

This chain uses TRBV3-1 with TRBJ2-3, with D possibly being TRBD2 (5 bases). CDR3 length: 17 residues. Germline-derived CDR1 and CDR2 are LGHDT and YNNKEL (reference sequence). V lost 0 bases to trimming and J lost 3 bases, with 16 bases between them. DNA for the CDR3: TGTGCCAGCAGCCAAGATCGGCTCGGGGTAGCGACAGATACGCAGTATTTT. Translating it yields CASSQDRLGVATDTQYF.

The chain carries TRBV12-3 or TRBV12-4 and TRBJ1-6; 8 bases line up with TRBD1. The CDR3 contains 14 residues. With V trimmed by 10 bases and J by 7 bases, 9 bases remained unmatched. CDR3 in DNA: TGTGCCACCTCCAGGGGGCAGGCGAATTCACCCCTCCACTTT. Its translation: CATSRGQANSPLHF.

J is TRBJ1-1 and V is TRBV20-1; possible D gene TRBD1, 5 bases. The V and J ends lost 3 bases and 1 base respectively, with 9 bases between them. This CDR3 is 13 amino acids long. From germline, CDR1 is DFQATT and CDR2 SNEGSKA (reference sequence). CDR3: CSASPQGNTEAFF. In nucleotides, the CDR3 is TGCAGTGCTAGTCCTCAGGGGAACACTGAAGCTTTCTTT.

The V and J genes are TRBV4-2 and TRBJ1-1, with no clear D. The CDR3 has 15 residues. Germline assignment: CDR1 LGHNA and CDR2 YNFKEQ. Trimming shortened V by 4 bases and J by 0 bases, and 12 bases separated the two germline ends. The CDR3 coding sequence is TGTGCCAGCAGCCGACTCCAGATAGTGAACACTGAAGCTTTCTTT. Translated: CASSRLQIVNTEAFF.

This clonotype has a count of ten or more. The V and J genes are TRBV11-2 and TRBJ2-1; D uncertain. This CDR3 is built from 12 residues. V was pared by 1 base and J by 5 bases, with 3 bases between. Germline V gene sequence: CDR1 SGHAT, CDR2 FQNNGV. CDR3 loop: CASSLVNNEQFF. The DNA for the CDR3 is TGTGCCAGCAGCTTAGTAAACAATGAGCAGTTCTTC.

The chain couples TRBV11-2 to TRBJ1-4; 8 bases fit TRBD1. The germline gives CDR1 SGHAT, CDR2 FQNNGV. The CDR3 extends over 15 amino acids. V shed 5 bases and J 6 bases; nucleotides not matched to a gene: 8. CDR3 residues: CASSPGTGGYEKLFF. The CDR3, as DNA: TGTGCCAGCAGCCCCGGGACAGGCGGATATGAAAAACTGTTTTTT.